This T cell receptor (beta chain) was identified in a study of siplizumab effects on memory and regulatory T cells (dated by TCRdb to between 2018 and 2020). Background for the entire study: The effect of the anti-CD2 antibody siplizumab on alloreactive T-cell subsets was examined in allogeneic mixed lymphocyte reactions constructed from human PBMCs.

Library method: the immunoSEQ multiplex PCR assay. The deep sequencing platform assayed around 94,000 TCR templates per sample. Genomic DNA extracted from sorted T cells was used for TCRbeta CDR3 sequencing. On the study's bioinformatics: The R programming language was used for clonal analysis of TCRbeta CDR3 data. Comparing unstimulated samples against CFSE-low samples taken after the reaction was how alloreactive CD4+ and CD8+ clones were defined. Alloreactive CD4+ clones were assigned to regulatory or non-regulatory origin by matching sequences to sorted unstimulated Treg and non-Treg repertoires. TCRdb took over this immuneACCESS table, retaining in-frame rearrangements with V and J assigned. Such tables are incomplete; in checked studies, under half of the missing clones stem from an unresolved V gene, and the remainder is unexplained. That table is the source of V, J and clone size, and D and trimming were worked out from the DNA. This sample is represented by 70,000 to 95,000 clones; more than 85% of them were singletons. The top ten clones comprise approximately 7.1% of the sample.

The junction carries 14 bases between V and J, which are trimmed by 8 bases and 6 bases respectively. CDR1 and CDR2 were assigned from the germline V gene (reference sequence) as LNHDA and SQIVND. The CDR3 sequence holds 13 residues, the cysteine and phenylalanine included. The read is trimmed to its CDR3 DNA, 39 bases read in frame from base 1. Sorted unstimulated T cells, along with proliferating T cells recovered from mixed lymphocyte reactions, underwent TCRbeta CDR3 sequencing. Fresh whole blood from nine to ten HLA-typed healthy donors was used as the source from which PBMCs were isolated. Turning to this clone: Its antigen specificity is not known. Within one base of it there is no much larger clone, and no base qualities were kept.

Points the paper makes about the study in general: Among mappable alloreactive CD4+ clones, the Treg-derived fraction averaged around 70% with siplizumab versus roughly 29% in control reactions. Because sequences at frequencies below about 10^-5 were poorly captured, only a minor fraction of alloreactive clones could be mapped back to unstimulated subsets. Siplizumab significantly reduced the cumulative frequency of alloreactive sequences traceable to unstimulated CD4+ memory T cells. For roughly 75-96% of proliferating CD4+ or CD8+ clones, no naive or memory phenotype could be assigned. Whether proliferating Tregs from siplizumab cultures actually had suppressive function was not functionally confirmed. Unstimulated naive T cells appeared to be more diverse than memory T cells, and naive cells seemed to make a substantial contribution to the alloresponse.

This sequence was found in a human donor in good health. Material for sequencing was CD8+ T cells sorted from blood. The rearrangement combines TRBV19 with TRBJ2-1; the D gene lacks a confident call. In nucleotides, the sequence is TGTGCCAGTTCCGTTGGGGTTTCCAATGAGCAGTTCTTC. It translates to CASSVGVSNEQFF. Beyond the CDR3, the reference TRBV19 and TRBJ2-1 genes provide the residues; the full variable domain reads: DGGITQSPKYLFRKEGQNVTLSCEQNLNHDAMYWYRQDPGQGLRLIYYSQIVNDFQKGDIAEGYSVSREKKESFPLTVTSAQKNPTAFYLCASSVGVSNEQFFGPGTRLTVL.